The rows below give T cell receptor beta chains drawn from one sample of a study of beta chain features in type 1 diabetes. The assay was immunoSEQ multiplex PCR, and TCRdb's table has in-frame clones only and misses some. The table shows some 330,000 clones, with roughly 12% occurring only once. Sequencing used naive CD4+ T cells from blood. These receptors came from a woman younger than 35 with type 1 diabetes. Each CDR3 is given with its conserved first and last residue. Each record gives: D gene, V gene, clone size, J gene, CDR3 protein, CDR3 DNA. A D gene is named only where the DNA matches it firmly. Clone size is not always given. Where it is, it says once, few, many or a class for expanded clones.

.,TRBV29-1,few,TRBJ2-7,CSVDGQSEQYF,TGCAGCGTTGACGGACAGAGCGAGCAGTACTTC
.,TRBV11-2,.,TRBJ2-7,CASSRVYEQYF,TGTGCCAGCAGCCGGGTCTACGAGCAGTACTTC
.,TRBV2,.,TRBJ1-2,CASRDSNYGYTF,TGTGCCAGCAGGGACAGCAACTATGGCTACACCTTC
TRBD2,TRBV11-3,few,TRBJ2-3,CASSDPWRTSGGDTQYF,TGTGCCAGCAGCGATCCATGGAGGACTAGCGGGGGAGATACGCAGTATTTT
TRBD2,TRBV29-1,.,TRBJ2-2,CSVRSGENTGELFF,TGCAGCGTTCGAAGCGGGGAGAACACCGGGGAGCTGTTTTTT
.,TRBV18,.,TRBJ2-7,CASSDQRSSGYF,TGTGCCAGCTCGGACCAGAGGAGCTCGGGATACTTC
.,TRBV13,few,TRBJ1-2,CASSQGRNYGYTF,TGTGCCAGCAGCCAGGGGAGAAACTATGGCTACACCTTC
.,TRBV25-1,.,TRBJ2-6,CASSETFGVSGANVLTF,TGTGCCAGCAGTGAAACGTTCGGGGTCTCTGGGGCCAACGTCCTGACTTTC
.,TRBV14,few,TRBJ1-1,CASSQSQGTEAFF,TGTGCCAGCAGCCAGTCACAGGGAACTGAAGCTTTCTTT
.,TRBV28,few,TRBJ1-5,CASRRTANSNQPQHF,TGTGCCAGCAGACGGACAGCTAATAGCAATCAGCCCCAGCATTTT
.,TRBV7-2,few,TRBJ1-5,CASSLYSQPQHF,TGTGCCAGCAGCTTATACAGTCAGCCCCAGCATTTT